One and the same sample provided the 17 T cell receptor beta chains below, sequenced in a study of human T cells and chemical hapten exposure. TCRdb processed the RACE reads anew with MiXCR; each CDR3 protein has one entry. The sample shows just under 40,000 distinct CDR3 sequences, over 9.5% of them seen only once. The sample's time point: patch test 3, about 24 weeks after DPC sensitization. Described treatment: therapeutic diphenylcyclopropenone sensitization with weekly scalp DPC. Total RNA was isolated from whole blood that had not been fractionated. Sequencing was performed on whole blood, taken in connection with sensitization to the hapten diphenylcyclopropenone (DPC). These receptors were collected from a woman aged 40 to 49 with alopecia areata. Some clones in this sample may be carry-over from other donors' samples.

The chain combines TRBV5-1 with TRBJ2-2; D ambiguous. The CDR3 sequence is 15 residues long. Trimming left V 4 bases short and J 0 bases short, with 10 bases between. Germline-derived CDR1 and CDR2 are SGHRS and YFSETQ. In nucleotides, the CDR3 is TGCGCCAGCAGCCCTCGGACCACGAACACCGGGGAGCTGTTTTTT. Encoded protein: CASSPRTTNTGELFF.

V gene TRBV7-2 combines with J gene TRBJ2-3; D is unclear. Trimming cost V 4 bases and J 7 bases, with 6 bases left between them. The germline V gene encodes CDR1 SGHTA and CDR2 FQGNSA. This CDR3 spans 11 amino acids. The CDR3 loop is CASSSEYTQYF. The CDR3 DNA follows: TGTGCCAGCAGCTCCGAGTATACGCAGTATTTT. Looking up the rest from reference TRBV7-2 and TRBJ2-3 gives the full variable domain: GAGVSQSPSNKVTEKGKDVELRCDPISGHTALYWYRQSLGQGLEFLIYFQGNSAPDKSGLPSDRFSAERTGGSVSTLTIQRTQQEDSAVYLCASSSEYTQYFGPGTRLTVL.

This clonotype has only a few counts. As DNA, the CDR3 is TGTGCCAGCAGTGAAACTAGCTCCGAGCAGTACTTC. This codes for CASSETSSEQYF. The gene calls are TRBV28 and TRBJ2-7, with TRBD2 as a possible D gene (6 bases). Deletions cut 5 bases from V and 6 bases from J, with 11 bases between. The CDR3 has 12 residues. CDR1 is MDHEN, CDR2 SYDVKM, per germline.

The chain combines TRBV9 with TRBJ2-2, with a weak D call TRBD2 (5 bases). From germline, CDR1 is SGDLS and CDR2 YYNGEE. V lost 0 bases and J 6 bases, leaving 9 bases between the germline ends. The CDR3 has 14 amino acids. CDR3 nucleotide sequence: TGTGCCAGCAGCGTAGGGGAGATCCCCGGGGAGCTGTTTTTT. This sequence encodes CASSVGEIPGELFF. The variable domain in full, with the rest retrieved from reference TRBV9 and TRBJ2-2, is DSGVTQTPKHLITATGQRVTLRCSPRSGDLSVYWYQQSLDQGLQFLIQYYNGEERAKGNILERFSAQQFPDLHSELNLSSLELGDSALYFCASSVGEIPGELFFGEGSRLTVL.

This clonotype was recorded a few times. The CDR3 DNA follows: TGTGCCAGCAGTTTTCCCTCAGGCACCGGGGAGCTGTTTTTT. The encoded protein is CASSFPSGTGELFF. The chain joins TRBV28 to TRBJ2-2; D remains unclear. This CDR3 has 14 residues. Germline loops: CDR1 MDHEN, CDR2 SYDVKM. Trimming left V 3 bases short and J 4 bases short, with 9 bases between.

This clonotype was seen repeatedly, ten times or more. The chain joins TRBV11-2 to TRBJ2-5; 11 bases map to TRBD2. Germline loops: CDR1 SGHAT, CDR2 FQNNGV. V lost 4 bases to trimming and J lost 4 bases; unmatched junction nucleotides: 5. This CDR3 has 15 residues. CDR3 coding DNA: TGTGCCAGCAGCTCTAGCGGGGGGAAAGGAGAGACCCAGTACTTC. Protein product: CASSSSGGKGETQYF.

Many counts were recorded for this clonotype. V is TRBV18 and J is TRBJ2-7, with 7 bases fitting TRBD1. The germline V gene encodes CDR1 KGHSH and CDR2 LQKENI. With 2 bases clipped from V and 5 bases from J, the junction kept 9 bases outside the gene matches. The CDR3 contains 15 residues. The CDR3, as DNA: TGTGCCAGCTCACCAGGGACAGTGGAACTCCACGAGCAGTACTTC. Amino acids: CASSPGTVELHEQYF.

About this clonotype: A read error may explain this, as a much larger clone is one base away. This chain connects TRBV6-6 to TRBJ1-3; D gene ambiguous. The CDR3 contains 12 residues. Germline V gene data show CDR1 as MNHNY and CDR2 as SVGAGI (reference sequence). CDR3 residues: CASSYTEGTIHF. In DNA, the CDR3 is TGTGCCAGCAGTTACACGGAGGGCACCATACATTTT.

This sequence joins TRBV29-1 and TRBJ1-1; D is perhaps TRBD1 (5 bases). Germline values: CDR1 SQVTM, CDR2 ANQGSEA. This CDR3 has 12 amino acids. The ends were cut back, 7 bases at V and 1 base at J, with 10 bases in the middle. DNA for the CDR3: TGCAGCGCTGGGACGGAGAACACTGAAGCTTTCTTT. Encoded protein: CSAGTENTEAFF.

This clonotype was observed a handful of times. The rearrangement joins TRBV4-3 to TRBJ2-7; tentative D call: TRBD1 (6 bases). Trimming stripped 4 bases from V and 0 bases from J, with 13 bases between. Germline V gene data show CDR1 as LGHNA and CDR2 as YSLEER. The CDR3 loop spans 15 amino acids. CDR3 bases: TGCGCCAGCAGCCCTACCGGGACACTCTCCTACGAGCAGTACTTC. This sequence encodes CASSPTGTLSYEQYF.

This clonotype was detected many times. CDR3 in DNA: TGTGCCAGCAGCTTACGCGGGGAGCTGTTTTTT. Amino acids: CASSLRGELFF. V is TRBV11-2 and J is TRBJ2-2; D call uncertain. Trimming removed 2 bases from V and 7 bases from J, with 2 bases in between. This CDR3 contains 11 residues. The germline gives CDR1 SGHAT, CDR2 FQNNGV. Combining the CDR3 with reference TRBV11-2 and TRBJ2-2 gives the whole variable domain EAGVAQSPRYKIIEKRQSVAFWCNPISGHATLYWYQQILGQGPKLLIQFQNNGVVDDSQLPKDRFSAERLKGVDSTLKIQPAKLEDSAVYLCASSLRGELFFGEGSRLTVL.

This clonotype was counted between two and nine times. The chain recombines TRBV7-2 with TRBJ2-1, with a tentative D call TRBD1 (7 bases). This CDR3 contains 15 residues. V lost 5 bases to trimming and J lost 3 bases, with 14 bases between them. Germline CDR1 and CDR2: SGHTA and FQGNSA. CDR3 in amino acids: CASSGEAGGYNEQFF. The CDR3 coding sequence is TGTGCCAGCAGCGGGGAGGCAGGGGGCTACAATGAGCAGTTCTTC.

This chain joins TRBV9 and TRBJ1-1; D gene uncertain. V lost 0 bases to trimming and J lost 1 base, with 10 bases between them. There are 15 residues in the CDR3. Germline values: CDR1 SGDLS, CDR2 YYNGEE. CDR3 nucleotides: TGTGCCAGCAGCGTAGGAGCAGGACGGAACACTGAAGCTTTCTTT. It is translated as CASSVGAGRNTEAFF.

This clonotype was detected a few times. The chain links TRBV18 to TRBJ2-1; a weak D match, TRBD2 (6 bases). This CDR3 has 13 amino acids. Germline loops: CDR1 KGHSH, CDR2 LQKENI. V was clipped by 3 bases and J by 6 bases, with 9 bases between them. The CDR3 sequence is CASSPGTFNEQFF. The CDR3 nucleotides are TGTGCCAGCTCACCCGGGACTTTCAATGAGCAGTTCTTC.

This clonotype came up a few times. This chain joins TRBV20-1 and TRBJ2-1; TRBD2 matches at 11 bases. This CDR3 spans 13 amino acids. V shed 4 bases, J shed 9 bases, and the junction held 5 bases outside the gene matches. Germline loops: CDR1 DFQATT, CDR2 SNEGSKA (reference sequence). The CDR3 DNA follows: TGCAGTGCTATTGGACTAGCGGGCCCTGAGCAGTTCTTC. Encoded protein: CSAIGLAGPEQFF.

The chain recombines TRBV5-1 with TRBJ2-1; D gene unclear. CDR3 length: 15 residues. The germline CDR1 and CDR2 sequences are SGHRS and YFSETQ. Trimming took 4 bases from V and 4 from J, leaving 15 bases between them. The CDR3 DNA follows: TGCGCCAGCAGCCCCGTGCGTAGTGGGTACAATGAGCAGTTCTTC. Translation: CASSPVRSGYNEQFF.

This clonotype was seen a handful of times. The rearrangement links TRBV24-1 to TRBJ2-2; 7 positions agree with TRBD1. The CDR3 has 14 residues. V gave up 8 bases and J gave up 4 bases; unmatched junction bases: 6. The germline gives CDR1 KGHDR, CDR2 SFDVKD. In DNA form, the CDR3 reads TGTGCCACCACGGGACAGCCGAGCACCGGGGAGCTGTTTTTT. Translating gives CATTGQPSTGELFF.